The rows below give T cell receptor beta chains drawn from one sample of a study of cytomegalovirus exposure and HLA in healthy donors. Clones were read by immunoSEQ multiplex PCR, and TCRdb kept only the in-frame ones, dropping some. Of 100,000 to 130,000 clones listed, 60% to 80% were seen once; the top ten hold approximately 2%. The specimen sequenced was PBMCs. The source of these receptors is a man in his late teens or twenties in good health and CMV-seronegative. CDR3s include the opening cysteine and the closing phenylalanine or tryptophan. Each record gives: D gene, J gene, CDR3 length, V gene, clone size, CDR3 DNA, CDR3 protein. A D gene is named only where the DNA matches it firmly. Not all rows give a size; the values are once, few, many and, for expanded clones, a class.

d_gene: NA; j_gene: TRBJ1-1; len: 20; v_gene: TRBV5-3; abundance: NA; CDR3nt: TGTGCCAGAAGCACCCCTCCCCATAGGAGCCTTCCAACCGGGAACACTGAAGCTTTCTTT; CDR3aa: CARSTPPHRSLPTGNTEAFF
d_gene: NA; j_gene: TRBJ1-1; len: 15; v_gene: TRBV4-3; abundance: NA; CDR3nt: TGCGCCAGCAGCCCCTCCGGACTCTTGAACACTGAAGCTTTCTTT; CDR3aa: CASSPSGLLNTEAFF
d_gene: TRBD1; j_gene: TRBJ1-1; len: 14; v_gene: TRBV5-4; abundance: NA; CDR3nt: TGTGCCAGCAGCTTGAGGACAGGGAACACTGAAGCTTTCTTT; CDR3aa: CASSLRTGNTEAFF
d_gene: NA; j_gene: TRBJ1-1; len: 13; v_gene: TRBV2; abundance: NA; CDR3nt: TGTGCCAGCAAGGACAGTGTGAATGCTGAAGCTTTCTTT; CDR3aa: CASKDSVNAEAFF
d_gene: TRBD1; j_gene: TRBJ2-7; len: 15; v_gene: TRBV19; abundance: NA; CDR3nt: TGTGCCAGTAGTATTCAGACAGGGAGTTTGGGCGAGCAGTACTTC; CDR3aa: CASSIQTGSLGEQYF
d_gene: TRBD2; j_gene: TRBJ2-2; len: 21; v_gene: TRBV4-3; abundance: NA; CDR3nt: TGCGCCAGCAGCCAAGTGGCCGGGACTAGCGGGGGGTTCGCGAACACCGGGGAGCTGTTTTTT; CDR3aa: CASSQVAGTSGGFANTGELFF
d_gene: TRBD2; j_gene: TRBJ2-7; len: 15; v_gene: TRBV5-4; abundance: once; CDR3nt: TGTGCCAGCAGCGGCGGACTAGCGGACTCCTACGAGCAGTACTTC; CDR3aa: CASSGGLADSYEQYF
d_gene: NA; j_gene: TRBJ1-6; len: 17; v_gene: TRBV11-2; abundance: NA; CDR3nt: TGTGCCAGCAGCTTAGATACGGGACTTCCCAGCGGTTCACCCCTCCACTTT; CDR3aa: CASSLDTGLPSGSPLHF
d_gene: TRBD1; j_gene: TRBJ2-1; len: 17; v_gene: TRBV15; abundance: once; CDR3nt: TGTGCCACCAGCACTCCGGGCGGGACAGGGAACTACAATGAGCAGTTCTTC; CDR3aa: CATSTPGGTGNYNEQFF
d_gene: NA; j_gene: TRBJ1-2; len: 15; v_gene: TRBV4-2; abundance: NA; CDR3nt: TGTGCCAGCAGCCAAGATCTGGACACCACTCGGGGCTACACCTTC; CDR3aa: CASSQDLDTTRGYTF
d_gene: NA; j_gene: TRBJ2-7; len: 13; v_gene: TRBV4-2; abundance: NA; CDR3nt: TGTGCCAGCAGGTCAGGAGGTTCCTACGAGCAGTACTTC; CDR3aa: CASRSGGSYEQYF
d_gene: TRBD2; j_gene: TRBJ2-1; len: 14; v_gene: TRBV6-1; abundance: NA; CDR3nt: TGTGCCAGCAGAGGACTAGCGGGGGGACGCGAGCAGTTCTTC; CDR3aa: CASRGLAGGREQFF
d_gene: TRBD1; j_gene: TRBJ1-1; len: 12; v_gene: TRBV28; abundance: NA; CDR3nt: TGTGCCAGCAGCCAAAGGGGGCCTGAAGCTTTCTTT; CDR3aa: CASSQRGPEAFF
d_gene: NA; j_gene: TRBJ2-6; len: 18; v_gene: TRBV11-2; abundance: NA; CDR3nt: TGTGCCAGCCGGGGGGCCGAGCCCGCCTCCCAGAGGGCCAACGTCCTGACTTTC; CDR3aa: CASRGAEPASQRANVLTF
d_gene: NA; j_gene: TRBJ2-7; len: 12; v_gene: TRBV2; abundance: few; CDR3nt: TGTGCCAGCAGTGAGCCAGCCTACGAGCAGTACTTC; CDR3aa: CASSEPAYEQYF
d_gene: NA; j_gene: TRBJ1-6; len: 12; v_gene: TRBV6-5; abundance: NA; CDR3nt: TGTGCCAGCCGGGATGGGAGTTCACCCCTCCACTTT; CDR3aa: CASRDGSSPLHF
d_gene: NA; j_gene: TRBJ2-7; len: 14; v_gene: TRBV6-5; abundance: few; CDR3nt: TGTGCCAGCAGTTACTCGCAGGGTCCCTACGAGCAGTACTTC; CDR3aa: CASSYSQGPYEQYF
d_gene: NA; j_gene: TRBJ2-7; len: 10; v_gene: TRBV19; abundance: NA; CDR3nt: TGTGCCAGTAATCAATACGAGCAGTACTTC; CDR3aa: CASNQYEQYF
d_gene: TRBD2; j_gene: TRBJ2-1; len: 15; v_gene: TRBV6-5; abundance: NA; CDR3nt: TGTGCCAGCAGTTCCCCCGGGGGGGGGCCCGATGAGCAGTTCTTC; CDR3aa: CASSSPGGGPDEQFF
d_gene: NA; j_gene: TRBJ1-2; len: 13; v_gene: TRBV27; abundance: once; CDR3nt: TGTGCCAGCAGTTTAGACAAAAACTATGGCTACACCTTC; CDR3aa: CASSLDKNYGYTF
d_gene: TRBD2; j_gene: TRBJ2-3; len: 16; v_gene: TRBV7-3; abundance: once; CDR3nt: TGTGCCAGCAGCCCGACGACTAGCGGGGGGGCGGATACGCAGTATTTT; CDR3aa: CASSPTTSGGADTQYF
d_gene: NA; j_gene: TRBJ1-2; len: 14; v_gene: TRBV9; abundance: few; CDR3nt: TGTGCCAGCAGCGTAGACTCCGGTAACTATGGCTACACCTTC; CDR3aa: CASSVDSGNYGYTF
d_gene: NA; j_gene: TRBJ2-7; len: 13; v_gene: TRBV4-2; abundance: NA; CDR3nt: TGTGCCAGCAGCCCCCCCGCGGAATACGAGCAGTACTTC; CDR3aa: CASSPPAEYEQYF
d_gene: NA; j_gene: TRBJ2-1; len: 14; v_gene: TRBV4-1; abundance: NA; CDR3nt: TGCGCCAGCAGCCAAGGTCCGACAGTCGCTGAGCAGTTCTTC; CDR3aa: CASSQGPTVAEQFF